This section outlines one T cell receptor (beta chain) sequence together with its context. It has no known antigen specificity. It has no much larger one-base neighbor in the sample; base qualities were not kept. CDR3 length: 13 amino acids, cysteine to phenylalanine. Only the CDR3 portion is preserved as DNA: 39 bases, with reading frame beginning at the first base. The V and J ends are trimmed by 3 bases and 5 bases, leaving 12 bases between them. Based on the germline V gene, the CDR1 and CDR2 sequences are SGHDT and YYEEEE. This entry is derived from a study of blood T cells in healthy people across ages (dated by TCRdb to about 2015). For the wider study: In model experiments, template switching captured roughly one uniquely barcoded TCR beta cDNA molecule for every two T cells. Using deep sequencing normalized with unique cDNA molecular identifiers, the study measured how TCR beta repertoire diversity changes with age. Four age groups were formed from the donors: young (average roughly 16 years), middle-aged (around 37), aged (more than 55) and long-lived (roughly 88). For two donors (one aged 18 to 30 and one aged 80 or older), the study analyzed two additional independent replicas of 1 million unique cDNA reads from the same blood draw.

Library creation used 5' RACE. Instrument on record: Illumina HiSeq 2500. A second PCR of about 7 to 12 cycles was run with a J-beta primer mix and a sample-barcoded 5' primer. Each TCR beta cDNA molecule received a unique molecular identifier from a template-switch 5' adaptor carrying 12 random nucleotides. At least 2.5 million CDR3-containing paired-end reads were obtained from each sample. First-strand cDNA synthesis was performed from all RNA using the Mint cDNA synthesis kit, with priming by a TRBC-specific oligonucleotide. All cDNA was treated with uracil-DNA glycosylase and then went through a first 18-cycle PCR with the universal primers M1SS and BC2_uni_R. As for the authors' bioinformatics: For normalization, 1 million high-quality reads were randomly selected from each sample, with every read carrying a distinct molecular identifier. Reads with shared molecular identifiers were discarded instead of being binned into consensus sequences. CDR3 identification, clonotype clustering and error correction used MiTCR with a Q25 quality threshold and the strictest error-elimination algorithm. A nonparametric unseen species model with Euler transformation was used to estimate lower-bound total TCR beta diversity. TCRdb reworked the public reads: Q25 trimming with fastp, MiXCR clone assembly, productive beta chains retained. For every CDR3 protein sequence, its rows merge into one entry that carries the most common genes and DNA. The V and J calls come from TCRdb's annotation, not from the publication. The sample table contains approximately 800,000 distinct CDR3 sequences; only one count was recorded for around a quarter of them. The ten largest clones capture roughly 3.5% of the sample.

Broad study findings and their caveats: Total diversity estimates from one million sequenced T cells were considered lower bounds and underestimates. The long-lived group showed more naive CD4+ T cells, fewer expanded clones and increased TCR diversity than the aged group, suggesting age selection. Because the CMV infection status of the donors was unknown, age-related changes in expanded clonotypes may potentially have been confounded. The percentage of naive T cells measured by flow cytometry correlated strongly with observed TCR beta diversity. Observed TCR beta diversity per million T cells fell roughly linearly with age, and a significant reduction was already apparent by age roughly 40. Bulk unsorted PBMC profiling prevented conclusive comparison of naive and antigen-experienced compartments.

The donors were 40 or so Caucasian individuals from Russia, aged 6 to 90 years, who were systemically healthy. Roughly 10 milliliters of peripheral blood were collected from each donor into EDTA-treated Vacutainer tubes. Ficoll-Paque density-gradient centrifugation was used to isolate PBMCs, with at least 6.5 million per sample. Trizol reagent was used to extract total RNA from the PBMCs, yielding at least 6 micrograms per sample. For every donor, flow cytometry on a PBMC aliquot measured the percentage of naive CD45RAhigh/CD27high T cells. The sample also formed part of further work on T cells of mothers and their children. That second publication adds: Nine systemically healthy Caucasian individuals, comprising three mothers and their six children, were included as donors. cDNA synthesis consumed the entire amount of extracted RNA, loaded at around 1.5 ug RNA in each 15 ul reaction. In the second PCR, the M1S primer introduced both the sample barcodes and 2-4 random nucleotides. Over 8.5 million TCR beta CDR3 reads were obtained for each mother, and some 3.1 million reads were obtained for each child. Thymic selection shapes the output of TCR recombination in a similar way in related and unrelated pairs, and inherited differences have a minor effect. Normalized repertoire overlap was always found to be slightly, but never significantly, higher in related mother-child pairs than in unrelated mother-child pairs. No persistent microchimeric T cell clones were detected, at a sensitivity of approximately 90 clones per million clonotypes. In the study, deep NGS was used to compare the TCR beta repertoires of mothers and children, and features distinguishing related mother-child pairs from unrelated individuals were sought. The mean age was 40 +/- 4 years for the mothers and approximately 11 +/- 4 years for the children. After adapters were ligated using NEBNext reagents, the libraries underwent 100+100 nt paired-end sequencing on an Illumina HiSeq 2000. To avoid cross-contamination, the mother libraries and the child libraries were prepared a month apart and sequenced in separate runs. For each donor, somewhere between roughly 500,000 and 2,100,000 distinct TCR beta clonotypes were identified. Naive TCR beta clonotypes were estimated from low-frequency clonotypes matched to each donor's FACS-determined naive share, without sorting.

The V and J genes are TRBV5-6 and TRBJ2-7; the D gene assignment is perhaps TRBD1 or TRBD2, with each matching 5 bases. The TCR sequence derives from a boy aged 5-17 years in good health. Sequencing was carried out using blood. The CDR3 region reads CASSYLMGDEQYF. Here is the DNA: TGTGCCAGCAGCTACCTAATGGGGGACGAGCAGTACTTC.